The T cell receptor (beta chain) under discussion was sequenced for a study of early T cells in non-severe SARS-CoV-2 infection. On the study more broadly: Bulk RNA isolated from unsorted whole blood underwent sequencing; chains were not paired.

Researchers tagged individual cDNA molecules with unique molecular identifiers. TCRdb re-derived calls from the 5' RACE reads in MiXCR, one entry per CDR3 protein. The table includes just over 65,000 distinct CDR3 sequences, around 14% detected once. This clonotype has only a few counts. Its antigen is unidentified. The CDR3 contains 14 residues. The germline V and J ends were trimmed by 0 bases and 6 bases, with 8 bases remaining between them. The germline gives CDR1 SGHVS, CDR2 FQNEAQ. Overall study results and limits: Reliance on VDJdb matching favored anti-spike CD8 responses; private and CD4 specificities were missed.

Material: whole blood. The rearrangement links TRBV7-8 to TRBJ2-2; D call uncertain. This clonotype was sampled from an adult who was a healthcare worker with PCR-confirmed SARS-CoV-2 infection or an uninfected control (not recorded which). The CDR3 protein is CASSLAGSPGELFF. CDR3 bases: TGTGCCAGCAGCTTAGCGGGTTCTCCCGGGGAGCTGTTTTTT.